This TCR beta chain was sequenced in a study of beta chain features in type 1 diabetes. The CDR3 covers 18 residues. Per the germline V gene, CDR1 is LNHDA and CDR2 is SQIVND (reference sequence). V gave up 2 bases and J gave up 6 bases, with 26 bases separating them. The sequenced template was cDNA made from the entire isolated RNA. Naive, central memory and regulatory T cell samples averaged about 3.57 million reads. The assay was immunoSEQ multiplex PCR, and TCRdb's table has in-frame clones only and misses some. The sample includes 240,000 or so clones, approximately 13% of them seen just once. Donors contributed one heparinised blood draw apiece, averaging about 110 mL. Regarding this clone: Antigen unknown.

Study-wide results and limits: Type 1 diabetes patients had fewer VDJ junction insertions and more deletions. Among all four CD4+ subsets, Type 1 diabetes patients had TCRB CDR3s that were moderately but significantly shorter.

This TCR was sampled from a man younger than 40 with type 1 diabetes. Sequenced input: naive CD4+ T cells from blood. This chain connects TRBV19 to TRBJ2-7, with D maybe TRBD1 (6 bases). CDR3 nucleotide sequence: TGTGCCAGTAGTATATCCCCGTCACACCGGGACAAACGGACCGAGCAGTACTTC. Its protein product is CASSISPSHRDKRTEQYF.